The present TCR beta chain was sequenced within a study of T-cell memory formation after mild COVID-19. Background on the study: TCR clusters were largely donor specific.

This clonotype has only a few counts. Its matching antigen is unknown. General observations from the study: Whereas later expanders leaned CD4+, clones contracting day 15 to 85 showed a balanced CD4/CD8 makeup. The appearance of some responding clones in pre-infection memory suggested that cross-reactive memory joined.

Trimming took off 0 bases at V and 1 base at J, with 6 bases between the two ends. There are 14 residues in the CDR3. Germline CDR1 is SGHTA and CDR2 is FQGTGA. Barcoded TCR alpha and TCR beta cDNA libraries with UMIs came from 5'RACE using constant-segment primers. TCRdb fed the 5' RACE reads into MiXCR, producing one record per CDR3 protein. The sample has about 430,000 distinct CDR3 sequences; approximately 24% are singletons. The sequence was obtained from an adult woman who had mild COVID-19 (a few samples of this study predate the infection). Cell type and time point are not known. The source material was PBMCs or a T cell subset sorted from them (not recorded which). This chain links TRBV7-3 with TRBJ1-1; D not certain. The DNA of the CDR3 is TGTGCCAGCAGCTTAACCACGCAGAACACTGAAGCTTTCTTT. Its translation: CASSLTTQNTEAFF.